There are many counts of the clone carrying this T cell receptor beta chain. What it binds is unknown. These data originate in a study of metastatic and nonmetastatic thyroid tumors. In the study overall: Repertoire comparisons spanned blood and tumor or nodule tissue from malignant and benign thyroid patients.

The entire patient cohort was treatment-naive prior to thyroid surgery. After removal of 4 bases from V and 4 bases from J, the junction contained 10 bases not matched to a gene. CDR1 SGHTS and CDR2 YDEGEE come from the germline V gene. CDR3 size: 16 residues. In the source study's methods: Across clinicopathological groups, CDR3 differences served as the basis for building a distant-metastasis classifier for papillary thyroid cancer. TCRdb reassembled clones from the PCR reads with MiXCR. The V and J calls here are based on TCRdb, not the publication. Of under 100,000 clones listed, approximately 9% are singletons. General observations from the study: Benign nodules were reported to have significantly lower TCR beta diversity than malignant thyroid tumors, in blood and tumor.

The V call is TRBV5-8, the J call TRBJ2-3, with 9 bases identical to TRBD1. Sequenced input: blood. The origin of this receptor is a female donor with papillary thyroid cancer or a benign thyroid nodule (not recorded which). Some clones in this sample may be carry-over from other donors' samples. This CDR3 is CASSGWDRVWADTQYF. In DNA form, the CDR3 reads TGTGCCAGCAGCGGGTGGGACAGGGTTTGGGCAGATACGCAGTATTTT.